This entry lists 32 T cell receptor beta chains sequenced from one sample in a study of cytomegalovirus exposure and HLA in healthy donors. The table came from immunoSEQ multiplex PCR; TCRdb's copy has only in-frame clones and leaves some out. Of 200,000 to 250,000 clones listed, around four fifths are singletons. Sample: PBMCs. Source of these receptors: a woman aged 18-29 years in good health and CMV-seronegative.

CDR3 coding DNA: TGTGCCAGCAGTTTTAGTGGGGGGGGCGGTCAGCCCCAGCATTTT. Encoded protein: CASSFSGGGGQPQHF. The chain is built from TRBV28 and TRBJ1-5; D perhaps matches TRBD1 (6 bases). Germline V gene data show CDR1 as MDHEN and CDR2 as SYDVKM. The CDR3 consists of 15 residues. V gave up 3 bases and J gave up 6 bases, with 15 bases separating them.

This chain joins TRBV28 and TRBJ2-7; tentative D call: TRBD2 (6 bases). The CDR3 totals 16 residues. CDR1 is MDHEN, CDR2 SYDVKM, per germline. The V end lost 5 bases, the J end lost 2 bases, and 19 bases lay between the germline ends. DNA of the CDR3: TGTGCCAGCAGTCCGGTTGGCGGGATGACCCCCTACGAGCAGTACTTC. Amino acid sequence: CASSPVGGMTPYEQYF.

The rearrangement joins TRBV2 to TRBJ2-4; 7 bases agree with TRBD1. This CDR3 spans 15 amino acids. V lost 8 bases and J lost 2; bases outside the gene matches: 9. CDR1 is SNHLY, CDR2 FYNNEI, per germline. The CDR3: CASQPTGRPKNIQYF. The DNA of the CDR3 is TGTGCCAGCCAACCGACAGGGCGGCCCAAAAACATTCAGTACTTC.

The J gene is TRBJ2-7, the V gene TRBV6-5; no clear D. CDR3 length: 11 residues. Germline V CDR1 and CDR2: MNHEY, SVGAGI. The V gene lost 8 bases and the J gene lost 0 bases, with 5 bases spanning the gap. The CDR3 coding sequence is TGTGCCAGCCGGCGCTCCTACGAGCAGTACTTC. As protein: CASRRSYEQYF.

The V call is TRBV6-5, the J call TRBJ1-2, with 8 bases matching TRBD1. Germline V gene sequence: CDR1 MNHEY, CDR2 SVGAGI. The trim removed 6 bases at V and 3 bases at J, leaving 6 bases unmatched. CDR3 length equals 14 residues. This CDR3 reads CASRKQGVDYGYTF. The CDR3 coding sequence is TGTGCCAGCAGGAAACAGGGGGTGGACTATGGCTACACCTTC.

This clone was found a few times. The V and J genes are TRBV2 and TRBJ1-2, with D hard to call. CDR1 and CDR2 from the germline V gene are SNHLY and FYNNEI. V lost 8 bases and J 7 bases, leaving 8 bases between the germline ends. This CDR3 is 10 amino acids long. The CDR3 sequence: CASPGSGYTF. CDR3 DNA sequence: TGTGCCAGCCCAGGTAGTGGCTACACCTTC.

The chain employs TRBV4-1 and TRBJ2-1; D not resolved. CDR1 is MGHRA, CDR2 YSYEKL, per germline. V lost 5 bases and J 0 bases, leaving 17 bases between the germline ends. The CDR3 runs 17 residues. The CDR3 DNA reads as TGCGCCAGCAGCAAACCCGATCGGGCTTACTCCTACAATGAGCAGTTCTTC. This translates into CASSKPDRAYSYNEQFF.

This clone was recorded once. The chain has TRBV5-1 and TRBJ2-1, with D unclear. Trimming removed 3 bases at V and 0 bases at J, with 13 bases between. Germline-derived CDR1 and CDR2 are SGHRS and YFSETQ. The CDR3 has 16 amino acids. In DNA form, the CDR3 reads TGCGCCAGCAGCTCGAAAGGCGCCGTCTCCTACAATGAGCAGTTCTTC. This encodes CASSSKGAVSYNEQFF.

J is TRBJ1-3 and V is TRBV9; 12 nucleotides line up with TRBD1. Trimming took 2 bases from V and 0 from J; bases not matched to a gene: 6. The CDR3 totals 18 residues. Per the germline V gene, CDR1 is SGDLS and CDR2 is YYNGEE. For the CDR3, the DNA is TGTGCCAGCAGCGTGGGACAGGGGGCATTCGGCTCTGGAAACACCATATATTTT. Residues: CASSVGQGAFGSGNTIYF.

This chain joins TRBV4-1 and TRBJ2-3, with a possible D match to TRBD2 (6 bases). Trimming left V 0 bases short and J 6 bases short, with 10 bases between. The CDR3 totals 14 residues. Per germline, CDR1 MGHRA and CDR2 YSYEKL. The CDR3 nucleotides are TGCGCCAGCAGCCAAGATAGCGGTCGGGATACGCAGTATTTT. This sequence encodes CASSQDSGRDTQYF.

This chain joins TRBV5-8 and TRBJ2-7; D is unclear. Germline CDR1 and CDR2: SGHTS and YDEGEE. V was cut by 3 bases and J by 2 bases, with 15 bases left in between. The CDR3 consists of 15 residues. CDR3 nucleotide sequence: TGTGCCAGCAGCTACCCTCCAGATCCGACCTACGAGCAGTACTTC. Translating it yields CASSYPPDPTYEQYF.

The chain uses TRBV2 and TRBJ1-1; D gene uncertain. This CDR3 spans 12 amino acids. V lost 1 base to trimming and J lost 3 bases, with 3 bases between them. Per the germline V gene, CDR1 is SNHLY and CDR2 is FYNNEI. In DNA, the CDR3 is TGTGCCAGCAGTGAAGGGCACACTGAAGCTTTCTTT. It codes for CASSEGHTEAFF.

The CDR3 spells CASSITGTGDEQFF. The CDR3 DNA sequence: TGCGCCAGCAGCATTACCGGGACAGGGGACGAGCAGTTCTTC. The chain is built from TRBV5-1 and TRBJ2-1; 10 nucleotides align to TRBD1. Germline loops: CDR1 SGHRS, CDR2 YFSETQ. Germline trimming cut 4 bases from V and 10 bases from J; bases unmatched to any gene: 8. CDR3 length: 14 amino acids.

The chain is built from TRBV5-6 and TRBJ2-1; D might be TRBD1 or TRBD2, each matching 6 bases. Germline assignment: CDR1 SGHDT and CDR2 YYEEEE. This CDR3 has 14 residues. V lost 0 bases and J 15 bases, leaving 19 bases between the germline ends. The CDR3 loop is CASSLVYGGGLPFF. The DNA for the CDR3 is TGTGCCAGCAGCTTGGTATACGGGGGCGGGTTGCCGTTCTTC.

This clone qualifies as medium-sized. The rearrangement joins TRBV19 to TRBJ1-1; the D is unclear. The V end was cut by 10 bases, the J end by 6 bases, with 12 bases between. This CDR3 comprises 11 residues. Germline CDR1 LNHDA, CDR2 SQIVND (reference sequence). The CDR3 here is CATRARAEAFF. The CDR3 DNA sequence: TGTGCCACCCGGGCCCGGGCTGAAGCTTTCTTT.

The rearrangement joins TRBV5-4 to TRBJ2-5, with 7 bases lining up with TRBD2. J was trimmed by 3 bases and V by 0 bases; bases with no gene match: 5. The CDR3 length is 15 residues. Germline CDR1 and CDR2: SGHNT and YYREEE (reference sequence). The CDR3 DNA reads as TGTGCCAGCAGCTTGGGGCTAGCGGATGAAGAGACCCAGTACTTC. Residues: CASSLGLADEETQYF.

V gene TRBV5-4 combines with J gene TRBJ2-3, with 9 positions matching TRBD2. The CDR3 length is 16 residues. J lost 2 bases, V lost 4 bases, and 8 bases had no gene match. Germline V gene sequence: CDR1 SGHNT, CDR2 YYREEE (reference sequence). CDR3 residues: CASSAGLARNTDTQYF. The CDR3 bases are TGTGCCAGCAGCGCTGGACTAGCGAGAAACACAGATACGCAGTATTTT.

V is TRBV30 and J is TRBJ1-2, with D perhaps TRBD1 (5 bases). Germline CDR1 GTSNPN, CDR2 SVGIG (reference sequence). V was shortened by 0 bases and J by 4 bases, with 12 bases between the two germline ends. The CDR3 totals 14 residues. The CDR3 spells CAWSVLGERYGYTF. The CDR3, as DNA: TGTGCCTGGAGTGTACTGGGGGAGCGCTATGGCTACACCTTC.

The rearrangement joins TRBV2 to TRBJ2-1, with D perhaps assigned TRBD1 or TRBD2 (5 bases each). The CDR3 has 15 residues. The germline gives CDR1 SNHLY, CDR2 FYNNEI. Between the trimmed V and J ends, which lost 4 bases and 8 bases, there was a span of 18 bases. The CDR3 region is CASSVNMGTRDEQFF. In DNA form, the CDR3 reads TGTGCCAGCAGTGTTAATATGGGGACCAGGGATGAGCAGTTCTTC.

This clone was detected a few times. The chain combines TRBV19 with TRBJ1-1, with D possibly being TRBD1 (6 bases). The CDR3 extends over 14 amino acids. V lost 5 bases and J lost 2, with 12 bases in between. Germline V gene data show CDR1 as LNHDA and CDR2 as SQIVND (reference sequence). The CDR3 reads CASSLGDINTEAFF. In nucleotides, the CDR3 is TGTGCCAGTAGTCTAGGGGACATTAACACTGAAGCTTTCTTT.

As concerns this clone: Other DNA variants within this sample encode the same CDR3. The CDR3 loop reads CAISEGDQPQHF. The DNA for the CDR3 is TGTGCCATCAGTGAAGGGGATCAGCCCCAGCATTTT. The chain is built from TRBV10-3 and TRBJ1-5; maybe TRBD1 (5 bases). The germline V and J ends were trimmed by 3 bases and 5 bases, with 5 bases remaining between them. This CDR3 comprises 12 residues. Germline values: CDR1 ENHRY, CDR2 SYGVKD.

This clone has just a few counts. J is TRBJ2-5 and V is TRBV19, with D uncertain. V was trimmed by 3 bases and J by 0 bases, leaving 14 bases between them. Germline V gene sequence: CDR1 LNHDA, CDR2 SQIVND (reference sequence). The CDR3 spans 16 residues. CDR3 bases: TGTGCCAGTAGTATCCTAGTCGGGCGGAACCAAGAGACCCAGTACTTC. It codes for CASSILVGRNQETQYF. The full variable domain, with the rest looked up from reference TRBV19 and TRBJ2-5, is DGGITQSPKYLFRKEGQNVTLSCEQNLNHDAMYWYRQDPGQGLRLIYYSQIVNDFQKGDIAEGYSVSREKKESFPLTVTSAQKNPTAFYLCASSILVGRNQETQYFGPGTRLLVL.

The rearrangement joins TRBV9 to TRBJ2-7; no definite D call. The CDR3 length is 14 residues. Germline CDR1 SGDLS, CDR2 YYNGEE. V was pared by 0 bases and J by 0 bases, with 7 bases between. The CDR3 coding sequence is TGTGCCAGCAGCGTAGGGGTCAGCTCCTACGAGCAGTACTTC. Translating it yields CASSVGVSSYEQYF.

V usage is TRBV27 and J usage is TRBJ2-2; 8 bases align to TRBD1. V shed 7 bases, J shed 6 bases, and the junction held 10 bases outside the gene matches. Germline V lookup: CDR1 MNHEY, CDR2 SMNVEV (reference sequence). The CDR3 contains 15 residues. CDR3 protein: CASTYGQGRAGELFF. The CDR3 coding sequence is TGTGCCAGCACCTACGGACAGGGACGGGCCGGGGAGCTGTTTTTT.

This clone occurred once. J is TRBJ2-1 and V is TRBV4-1, with 12 bases identical to TRBD1. Germline V gene lookup returns CDR1 MGHRA and CDR2 YSYEKL. With 2 bases clipped from V and 5 bases from J, the junction kept 10 bases outside the gene matches. The CDR3 consists of 18 residues. The CDR3 is CASSQLAGTGGRHNEQFF. The DNA for the CDR3 is TGCGCCAGCAGCCAATTGGCCGGGACAGGGGGCCGACACAATGAGCAGTTCTTC.

The V and J genes are TRBV7-3 and TRBJ2-5; D possibly corresponds to TRBD2 (5 bases). The germline gives CDR1 SGHTA, CDR2 FQGTGA. The CDR3 runs to 14 residues. Between the trimmed V and J ends, which lost 5 bases and 6 bases, there was a span of 16 bases. The CDR3 sequence: CASSPTGSGQTQYF. The CDR3 DNA is TGTGCCAGCAGCCCCACGGGGTCGGGTCAGACCCAGTACTTC.

This clone occurred once. The gene calls are TRBV2 and TRBJ2-1; D might be TRBD1 or TRBD2, each matching 5 bases. Germline V CDR1 and CDR2: SNHLY, FYNNEI. This CDR3 region has 13 residues. The V and J ends lost 0 bases and 9 bases respectively, with 9 bases between them. The CDR3 sequence is CASSEAWGSEQFF. The CDR3 DNA is TGTGCCAGCAGTGAAGCATGGGGGAGTGAGCAGTTCTTC.

This clone was recorded at least ten times. V gene TRBV27 combines with J gene TRBJ2-7; D gene unclear. The ends were cut back, 4 bases at V and 2 bases at J, with 12 bases in the middle. This CDR3 contains 14 residues. Germline loops: CDR1 MNHEY, CDR2 SMNVEV (reference sequence). The CDR3 sequence: CASSSYGQTYEQYF. The CDR3 nucleotides read TGTGCCAGCAGTTCGTACGGTCAGACCTACGAGCAGTACTTC.

The chain carries TRBV27 and TRBJ2-5, with D possibly being TRBD2 (6 bases). The CDR3 sequence is 14 residues long. Germline lookup yields CDR1 MNHEY and CDR2 SMNVEV (reference sequence). The V and J ends lost 6 bases and 0 bases respectively, with 11 bases between them. The CDR3 loop reads CASRRAGYQETQYF. CDR3 bases: TGTGCCAGCAGGAGAGCGGGCTACCAAGAGACCCAGTACTTC.

The chain links TRBV10-3 to TRBJ2-7; TRBD1 matches 8 bases. The CDR3 is 15 amino acids. J gave up 7 bases and V 6 bases, and 14 bases lay outside the gene matches. The germline V gene has CDR1 ENHRY and CDR2 SYGVKD. CDR3 sequence reads: CAISAPGQGSQEQYF. The CDR3 bases are TGTGCCATCAGCGCCCCTGGACAGGGTTCTCAAGAGCAGTACTTC.

V and J are TRBV6-4 and TRBJ2-2; 10 bases align to TRBD2. CDR1 and CDR2 (germline): MRHNA, SNTAGT. With V trimmed by 7 bases and J by 4 bases, 3 bases remained unmatched. This CDR3 region has 14 residues. The CDR3 region is CASKWTSGTGELFF. The CDR3 nucleotides are TGTGCCAGCAAATGGACTAGCGGCACCGGGGAGCTGTTTTTT.

The genes are TRBV5-6 and TRBJ2-5; 7 nucleotides agree with TRBD2. V dropped 4 bases and J dropped 3; count of bases not matched to a gene: 9. This CDR3 has 15 residues. Germline V gene data show CDR1 as SGHDT and CDR2 as YYEEEE. The CDR3 nucleotides are TGTGCCAGCAGCCTACGCCGACTAGCTAAAGAGACCCAGTACTTC. Translation gives CASSLRRLAKETQYF. Variable domain in full (rest from reference TRBV5-6 and TRBJ2-5): DAGVTQSPTHLIKTRGQQVTLRCSPKSGHDTVSWYQQALGQGPQFIFQYYEEEERQRGNFPDRFSGHQFPNYSSELNVNALLLGDSALYLCASSLRRLAKETQYFGPGTRLLVL.